The entry that follows covers one T cell receptor beta chain sequence. The sample comes from a study of blood T cell repertoires in COVID-19. Across the study: PBMCs, B-cell-depleted T cells, or T cells were the source of the cDNA or gDNA that made up the material.

Across about two dozen US areas, participants ranged in age from about 18 to 90 years. Assignment of participants to cohorts was predicated upon participant-reported clinical history. The repertoire was sequenced with immunoSEQ multiplex PCR; TCRdb's copy has only in-frame clones and lacks some. The table lists under 450,000 clones, roughly 90% of them singletons. The germline V and J ends were trimmed by 5 bases and 0 bases, with 10 bases remaining between them. Germline lookup yields CDR1 SNHLY and CDR2 FYNNEI. The CDR3 has 15 amino acids. Sample: PBMCs or T cells enriched from blood (not recorded which). The source of this sequence is a woman aged 40 to 50 who had been exposed to COVID-19. This sequence joins TRBV2 and TRBJ2-2; possible D gene TRBD1, 6 bases. The CDR3 is CASSRTDSNTGELFF. CDR3 bases: TGTGCCAGCAGTAGGACAGACTCGAACACCGGGGAGCTGTTTTTT.